The 10 T cell receptor beta chains listed next were all sequenced from one sample in a study of T cell responses to AZD1222 COVID-19 vaccine. The method was immunoSEQ multiplex PCR; TCRdb's version includes in-frame clones alone and lacks a portion of them. The sample lists some 98,000 clones, over 75% occurring once. Source: peripheral blood, taken on day 0 of AZD1222 vaccination. Source of these receptors: an adult in good health.

The V call is TRBV5-1, the J call TRBJ2-3; maybe TRBD1 (6 bases). The V gene's germline CDR1 is SGHRS and CDR2 YFSETQ. The ends were cut back, 4 bases at V and 2 bases at J, with 14 bases in the middle. This CDR3 comprises 15 residues. The CDR3 DNA reads as TGCGCCAGCAGCCCAGGACAGATAAACACAGATACGCAGTATTTT. This gives the protein CASSPGQINTDTQYF.

The V gene is TRBV30, the J gene TRBJ1-2, with a tentative D call TRBD1 (5 bases). The CDR3 spans 14 residues. The germline gives CDR1 GTSNPN, CDR2 SVGIG (reference sequence). The V end was cut by 5 bases, the J end by 8 bases, with 21 bases between. As DNA, the CDR3 is TGTGCCTGGCGCGGTTCCGCCCCGGAGGGGGGCTACACCTTC. Its translation is CAWRGSAPEGGYTF.

The V and J genes are TRBV28 and TRBJ1-6; TRBD1 matches at 9 bases. The length of the CDR3 is 17 residues. Trimming cost V 6 bases and J 10 bases; bases outside gene matches: 16. Germline V CDR1 and CDR2: MDHEN, SYDVKM. The CDR3 DNA reads TGTGCCAGCAGCCGAAGCTCCCCGGGACAGGGATCCTCACCCCTCCACTTT. It is translated as CASSRSSPGQGSSPLHF.

This clone occurred once. The chain couples TRBV11-3 to TRBJ2-7; the match to TRBD1 covers 8 bases. Looked up from germline, CDR1 is SGHNT and CDR2 is YENEEA. J gave up 4 bases and V 7 bases, and 18 bases lay outside the gene matches. CDR3 size: 17 residues. This CDR3 is CASTPGRDDRGQYEQYF. CDR3 nucleotide sequence: TGTGCCAGCACCCCAGGCCGGGATGACAGGGGACAATACGAGCAGTACTTC.

The rearrangement links TRBV25-1 to TRBJ2-3; D is unresolved. Trimming pared 7 bases from V and 4 bases from J, leaving 15 bases between. Germline loops: CDR1 MGHDK, CDR2 SYGVNS. The CDR3 runs to 14 residues. The CDR3 DNA sequence: TGTGCCAGCACCCCAAGGGTAGTTGCAGATACGCAGTATTTT. Translated: CASTPRVVADTQYF.

Many counts were recorded for this clone. The chain joins TRBV7-2 to TRBJ2-7; possibly TRBD2 for D (5 bases). Between the trimmed V and J ends, which lost 1 base and 3 bases, there was a span of 16 bases. Germline V CDR1 and CDR2: SGHTA, FQGNSA. The length of the CDR3 is 16 residues. The CDR3 protein is CASSLVFWTLGYEQYF. The CDR3 coding sequence is TGTGCCAGCAGCTTAGTCTTTTGGACTCTTGGCTACGAGCAGTACTTC.

V gene TRBV5-5 combines with J gene TRBJ2-7; either TRBD1 or TRBD2 may fit D (5 bases each). Germline loops: CDR1 SGHKS, CDR2 YYEKEE (reference sequence). The CDR3 extends over 14 amino acids. The V and J ends lost 1 base and 3 bases respectively, with 11 bases between them. CDR3 in amino acids: CASSLMGVGYEQYF. Here the CDR3 DNA reads TGTGCCAGCAGCTTGATGGGGGTAGGCTACGAGCAGTACTTC.

The V call is TRBV11-2, the J call TRBJ1-6, with D unclear. V was clipped by 0 bases and J by 2 bases, with 5 bases between them. Germline CDR1 SGHAT, CDR2 FQNNGV. The CDR3 extends over 15 amino acids. The CDR3 nucleotides are TGTGCCAGCAGCTTAGATGACGCCTATAATTCACCCCTCCACTTT. It specifies CASSLDDAYNSPLHF. The full variable domain, its missing parts supplied by reference TRBV11-2 and TRBJ1-6, is EAGVAQSPRYKIIEKRQSVAFWCNPISGHATLYWYQQILGQGPKLLIQFQNNGVVDDSQLPKDRFSAERLKGVDSTLKIQPAKLEDSAVYLCASSLDDAYNSPLHFGNGTRLTVT.

This CDR3 is CASSFWGDDGETQYF. The CDR3 DNA reads as TGCGCCAGCAGCTTTTGGGGGGACGACGGAGAGACCCAGTACTTC. This rearrangement joins TRBV5-1 to TRBJ2-5, with a weak D call TRBD2 (6 bases). V lost 2 bases to trimming and J lost 4 bases, with 15 bases between them. Per the germline V gene, CDR1 is SGHRS and CDR2 is YFSETQ. The CDR3 totals 15 residues.

This clone is a singleton in its sample. V usage is TRBV6-5 and J usage is TRBJ2-7, with D perhaps TRBD1 (5 bases). The CDR3 is 14 residues long. The V end was cut by 6 bases, the J end by 7 bases, with 19 bases between. The germline V gene encodes CDR1 MNHEY and CDR2 SVGAGI. The CDR3 nucleotides are TGTGCCAGCAGATGGTCCACAGGACCTTGGGAGCAGTACTTC. As protein: CASRWSTGPWEQYF.